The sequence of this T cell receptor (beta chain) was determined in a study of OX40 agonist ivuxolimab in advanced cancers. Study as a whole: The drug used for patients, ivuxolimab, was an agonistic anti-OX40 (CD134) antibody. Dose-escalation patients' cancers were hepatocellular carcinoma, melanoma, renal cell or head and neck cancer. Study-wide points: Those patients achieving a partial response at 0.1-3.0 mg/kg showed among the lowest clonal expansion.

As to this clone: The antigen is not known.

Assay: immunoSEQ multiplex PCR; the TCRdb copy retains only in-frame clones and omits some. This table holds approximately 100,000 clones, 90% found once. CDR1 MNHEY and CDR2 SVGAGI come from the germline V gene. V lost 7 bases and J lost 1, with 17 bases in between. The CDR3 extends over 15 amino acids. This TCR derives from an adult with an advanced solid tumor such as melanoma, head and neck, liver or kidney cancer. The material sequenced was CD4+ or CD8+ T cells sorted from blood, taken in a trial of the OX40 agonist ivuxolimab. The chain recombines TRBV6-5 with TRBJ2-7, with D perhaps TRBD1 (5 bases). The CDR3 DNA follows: TGTGCCAGCACTTGCCGACAGTCCCCGTCCTACGAGCAGTACTTC. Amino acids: CASTCRQSPSYEQYF.